The clone carrying this T cell receptor (beta chain) was found once. What it recognizes is unknown. This record belongs to a study of T cell responses to AZD1222 COVID-19 vaccine. General study findings and limits: Just five or six AZD1222 recipients were seropositive at baseline. Donors in the cohort were predominantly white British and more often female, and clonal diversity was possibly underestimated. Spike was spanned by vaccine-associated CD4 TCRs, with dominance at 160-218 and 743-854.

Sequencing was performed with immunoSEQ multiplex PCR; in TCRdb, only in-frame clones are kept and a portion is missing. The sample has around 200,000 clones, about 93% seen once. The sequence derives from an adult who received the MenACWY meningococcal vaccine as a control. The sequences come from peripheral blood, collected 28 days after the second dose of the MenACWY control vaccine.

The chain's CDR3 is CASSETGGSGNTIYF. CDR3 sequence (DNA): TGTGCCAGCTCAGAAACAGGGGGCTCTGGAAACACCATATATTTT. The chain recombines TRBV18 with TRBJ1-3; TRBD1 agrees at 8 bases. The CDR3 sequence is 15 residues long. Trimming at V came to 5 bases and at J to 0 bases, leaving 3 bases not matched to a gene. Germline-derived CDR1 and CDR2 are KGHSH and LQKENI.